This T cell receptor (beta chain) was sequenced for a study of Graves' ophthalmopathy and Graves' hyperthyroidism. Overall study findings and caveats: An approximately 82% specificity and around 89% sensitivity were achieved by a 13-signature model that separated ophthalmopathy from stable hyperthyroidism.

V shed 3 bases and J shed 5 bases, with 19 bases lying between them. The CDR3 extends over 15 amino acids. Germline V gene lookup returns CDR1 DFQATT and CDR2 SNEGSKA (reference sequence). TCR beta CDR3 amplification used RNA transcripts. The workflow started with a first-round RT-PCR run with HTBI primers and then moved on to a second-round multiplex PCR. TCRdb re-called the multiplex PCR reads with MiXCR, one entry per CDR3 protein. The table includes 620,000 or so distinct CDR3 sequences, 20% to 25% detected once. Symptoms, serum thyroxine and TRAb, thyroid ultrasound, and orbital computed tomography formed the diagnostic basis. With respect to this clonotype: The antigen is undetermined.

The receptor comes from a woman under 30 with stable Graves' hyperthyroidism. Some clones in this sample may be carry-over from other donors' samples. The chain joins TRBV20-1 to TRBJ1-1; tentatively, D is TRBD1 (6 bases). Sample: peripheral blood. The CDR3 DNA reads TGCAGTGCTAGTGTGGGGCAGCGAGGGGGGACTGAAGCTTTCTTT. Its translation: CSASVGQRGGTEAFF.